The 2 T cell receptor beta chains given below trace back to one sample, sequenced in a study of CD8 T cells in ankylosing spondylitis (dated 2017 in TCRdb). What the study reported, not specific to this receptor: Blood from ankylosing spondylitis patients appeared to be characterized by a TCR beta motif composed of roughly 8 highly homologous amino acid variants.

Antigens of these TCRs are unknown. Libraries were made using 5' RACE. The instrument given in TCRdb is Illumina HiSeq 2500. TCRdb reran the public reads through fastp at Q25 and MiXCR, keeping productive beta chains. CDR3 protein sequences are deduplicated, and each keeps its most common genes and DNA. The sample profile shows about 390,000 distinct CDR3 sequences; 20% to 25% of them were found once. About a sixth of the sample comes from the top ten. The sample consisted of blood, either unsorted or a sorted T cell fraction (not recorded which). These receptors were obtained from a male donor with ankylosing spondylitis.

The chain employs TRBV27 and TRBJ2-1; 9 bases fit TRBD2. The junction had 14 bases not matched to a gene; V was cut back by 6 bases and J by 8 bases. In germline, CDR1 is MNHEY, CDR2 SMNVEV (reference sequence). This CDR3 has 16 residues. The CDR3 DNA follows: TGTGCCAGCAGAAGAGTCGCGGGAGGGCCCGGCGATGAGCAGTTCTTC. Its protein product is CASRRVAGGPGDEQFF.

The chain is built from TRBV2 and TRBJ1-3, with D unclear. CDR1 is SNHLY and CDR2 is FYNNEI in the germline V gene. The CDR3 totals 13 residues. V shed 6 bases and J shed 0 bases, with 6 bases lying between them. CDR3 sequence (DNA): TGTGCCAGCAGACTGAGCTCTGGAAACACCATATATTTT. It yields the protein CASRLSSGNTIYF. Together with reference TRBV2 and TRBJ1-3, the CDR3 gives the full variable domain: EPEVTQTPSHQVTQMGQEVILRCVPISNHLYFYWYRQILGQKVEFLVSFYNNEISEKSEIFDDQFSVERPDGSNFTLKIRSTKLEDSAMYFCASRLSSGNTIYFGEGSWLTVV.